This is a list of T cell receptor beta chains from one sample in a study of blood T cell repertoires in COVID-19. The repertoire was sequenced with immunoSEQ multiplex PCR; TCRdb's copy has only in-frame clones and lacks some. The sample lists 250,000 to 300,000 clones; approximately 90% were seen once. The sequenced sample consisted of peripheral blood. The receptors derive from a woman in her forties or fifties who had recovered from COVID-19. Each CDR3 is given with its conserved first and last residue. A D gene is named only where the DNA matches it firmly. The size field is filled for only some rows; it gives once, few, many or a size class.

V gene	J gene	clone size	D gene	CDR3 protein	CDR3 DNA
TRBV12-3/TRBV12-4	TRBJ1-2	few	TRBD1	CASSWGTGYGYTF	TGTGCCAGCAGTTGGGGGACAGGCTATGGCTACACCTTC
TRBV7-9	TRBJ2-7	-	-	CASSLANREHEQYF	TGTGCCAGCAGCTTGGCCAACAGGGAGCACGAGCAGTACTTC
TRBV28	TRBJ1-1	-	TRBD1	CASSLSETGGRAFF	TGTGCCAGCAGTTTATCGGAGACAGGGGGCCGAGCTTTCTTT
TRBV6-5	TRBJ1-6	-	TRBD1	CASSSGQGSQPLHF	TGTGCCAGCAGTTCTGGACAGGGATCCCAACCCCTCCACTTT
TRBV5-8	TRBJ1-5	-	TRBD1	CASSKKTGGDRNQPQHF	TGTGCCAGCAGTAAAAAGACAGGGGGCGACCGCAATCAGCCCCAGCATTTT
TRBV7-9	TRBJ1-3	-	-	CASSPSATGGNTIYF	TGTGCCAGCAGCCCCAGTGCGACGGGGGGAAACACCATATATTTT
TRBV19	TRBJ2-6	-	TRBD1	CASSSQGGGGANVLTF	TGTGCCAGTAGTTCCCAAGGGGGCGGTGGGGCCAACGTCCTGACTTTC
TRBV11-2	TRBJ2-5	once	TRBD2	CASTLAGPQETQYF	TGTGCCAGCACCCTAGCGGGCCCCCAAGAGACCCAGTACTTC
TRBV6-4	TRBJ1-2	-	-	CASSDGLRGHTF	TGTGCCAGCAGTGACGGTCTGCGGGGTCACACCTTC
TRBV27	TRBJ1-1	-	-	CASSEQSHTEAFF	TGTGCCAGCAGTGAACAGTCCCACACTGAAGCTTTCTTT
TRBV27	TRBJ1-1	-	-	CASRLLSGTPNTEAFF	TGTGCCAGCAGACTACTATCCGGGACACCCAACACTGAAGCTTTCTTT
TRBV16	TRBJ2-5	-	-	CASSQSGTGDQYF	TGTGCCAGCAGCCAATCCGGGACTGGAGACCAGTACTTC
TRBV11-1	TRBJ2-1	-	-	CASSSNRVRRDEQFF	TGTGCCAGCAGCTCAAACAGGGTGCGCCGGGATGAGCAGTTCTTC
TRBV10-3	TRBJ1-6	-	-	CAITQFENSPLHF	TGTGCCATCACCCAATTCGAGAATTCACCCCTCCACTTT
TRBV3-1/TRBV3-2	TRBJ1-1	once	-	CASSQRVNTEAFF	TGTGCCAGCAGCCAGAGGGTGAACACTGAAGCTTTCTTT
TRBV19	TRBJ2-7	-	-	CASSILFSYEQYF	TGTGCCAGTAGTATCTTGTTTTCCTACGAGCAGTACTTC
TRBV10-1	TRBJ2-7	-	TRBD1	CASSDLRDRTSYEQYF	TGCGCCAGCAGTGACCTCCGGGACAGGACCTCCTACGAGCAGTACTTC
TRBV6-5	TRBJ1-6	-	-	CASQRIYNSPLHF	TGTGCCAGCCAGAGGATATATAATTCACCCCTCCACTTT
TRBV10-3	TRBJ1-3	-	-	CAIRKETGNTIYF	TGTGCCATCAGGAAGGAGACTGGAAACACCATATATTTT
TRBV18	TRBJ1-5	-	-	CASSPTAGVPPQHF	TGTGCCAGCTCACCAACTGCGGGTGTTCCGCCCCAGCATTTT
TRBV12-5	TRBJ1-5	-	-	CASGIREPQHF	TGTGCTAGTGGTATCCGTGAGCCCCAGCATTTT
TRBV7-9	TRBJ1-2	-	-	CASSLARTESYYGYTF	TGTGCCAGCAGCTTAGCGCGCACAGAGAGTTACTATGGCTACACCTTC
TRBV19	TRBJ1-4	-	-	CASSIPTGLGEKLFF	TGTGCCAGTAGTATCCCTACAGGTCTAGGAGAAAAACTGTTTTTT
TRBV5-1	TRBJ2-5	-	-	CASSLVGAEQETQYF	TGCGCCAGCAGCTTGGTGGGGGCAGAACAAGAGACCCAGTACTTC
TRBV7-2	TRBJ1-5	-	-	CASSPRLAGRNQPQHF	TGTGCCAGCAGCCCGCGTCTGGCAGGGAGGAATCAGCCCCAGCATTTT
TRBV7-8	TRBJ2-3	-	TRBD1	CASSLADRGRADTQYF	TGTGCCAGCAGCTTAGCGGACAGGGGGCGAGCAGATACGCAGTATTTT
TRBV12-5	TRBJ2-7	-	TRBD1	CASGQPTGTGGSGAYEQYF	TGTGCTAGTGGGCAACCCACCGGGACAGGGGGCTCAGGGGCCTACGAGCAGTACTTC
TRBV20-1	TRBJ2-7	-	TRBD2	CSARTSAEQYF	TGCAGTGCTAGGACTAGCGCCGAGCAGTACTTC
TRBV9	TRBJ1-1	-	TRBD1	CASSGRQGRTEAFF	TGTGCCAGCAGCGGACGACAGGGGCGGACTGAAGCTTTCTTT
TRBV30	TRBJ1-1	-	-	CAWSSGRWTEAFF	TGTGCCTGGAGTTCGGGGAGGTGGACTGAAGCTTTCTTT
TRBV19	TRBJ2-3	-	TRBD2	CASLERGGWTDTQYF	TGTGCCAGTTTGGAGCGGGGGGGGTGGACAGATACGCAGTATTTT
TRBV29-1	TRBJ1-2	-	TRBD1	CSVGPDREYGYTF	TGCAGCGTCGGGCCCGACAGGGAATATGGCTACACCTTC
TRBV19	TRBJ1-6	-	TRBD1	CASTLDRELRSPLHF	TGTGCCAGTACCCTGGACAGGGAACTACGATCACCCCTCCACTTT
TRBV4-2	TRBJ2-2	-	-	CASSLGDWAGGELFF	TGTGCCAGCAGCCTCGGGGATTGGGCCGGCGGGGAGCTGTTTTTT
TRBV15	TRBJ2-1	-	-	CATRGTGALNEQFF	TGTGCCACCAGAGGGACTGGTGCACTCAATGAGCAGTTCTTC
TRBV5-1	TRBJ2-7	-	TRBD1	CASSLEAGGKSEQYF	TGCGCCAGCAGCTTGGAGGCAGGGGGCAAAAGCGAGCAGTACTTC
TRBV7-8	TRBJ1-1	once	-	CASYPLRGGRTEAFF	TGTGCCAGCTACCCGCTCCGGGGGGGGCGCACTGAAGCTTTCTTT
TRBV7-7	TRBJ2-5	-	TRBD1	CASSPNTGDGTQYF	TGTGCTAGCAGCCCCAATACAGGGGATGGGACCCAGTACTTC
TRBV4-2	TRBJ2-5	-	TRBD2	CASSQEAGGRETQYF	TGTGCCAGCAGCCAAGAGGCGGGGGGGCGGGAGACCCAGTACTTC
TRBV6-5	TRBJ1-1	few	TRBD1	CASRTGLVDTEAFF	TGTGCCAGCAGGACAGGGTTAGTTGACACTGAAGCTTTCTTT
TRBV6-5	TRBJ1-5	-	TRBD1	CASSRDRGGNQPQHF	TGTGCCAGCAGCAGGGACAGGGGAGGCAATCAGCCCCAGCATTTT
TRBV4-2	TRBJ2-1	-	-	CASSQARLGGDVGNEQFF	TGTGCCAGCAGCCAAGCGAGATTAGGCGGGGACGTAGGGAATGAGCAGTTCTTC
TRBV5-6	TRBJ1-2	-	-	CASSTLIRNYGYTF	TGTGCCAGCAGCACCCTCATTCGGAACTATGGCTACACCTTC
TRBV5-4	TRBJ1-2	-	-	CASSFGQNTVNGYTF	TGTGCCAGCAGCTTTGGACAGAACACCGTCAATGGCTACACCTTC
TRBV6-5	TRBJ1-5	-	TRBD1	CASSYSRGRAPQHF	TGTGCCAGCAGTTACTCCAGGGGGCGCGCGCCCCAGCATTTT
TRBV7-3	TRBJ2-2	-	TRBD2	CASSLGSGGTGELFF	TGTGCCAGCAGCTTAGGCAGCGGGGGGACCGGGGAGCTGTTTTTT
TRBV5-1	TRBJ1-1	-	-	CASSQTGQNTEAFF	TGCGCCAGCAGCCAAACGGGACAGAACACTGAAGCTTTCTTT
TRBV12-3/TRBV12-4	TRBJ1-5	few	-	CASKGSASQPQHF	TGTGCCAGCAAGGGGTCGGCTTCACAGCCCCAGCATTTT
TRBV10-3	TRBJ1-1	-	TRBD1	CATLGQVNTEAFF	TGTGCCACATTGGGACAGGTAAACACTGAAGCTTTCTTT
TRBV5-1	TRBJ1-2	-	TRBD1	CASSRNSPQGASGYTF	TGCGCCAGCAGCCGTAATTCCCCACAGGGGGCAAGTGGCTACACCTTC
TRBV5-1	TRBJ1-2	-	TRBD1	CASSLDRGLDGYTF	TGCGCCAGCAGCTTGGACAGGGGCCTCGATGGCTACACCTTC
TRBV5-1	TRBJ2-3	-	-	CASSSNTDTQYF	TGCGCCAGCAGCTCTAACACAGATACGCAGTATTTT
TRBV21-1	TRBJ2-7	once	-	CASTLGEQYF	TGTGCCAGCACTCTCGGCGAGCAGTACTTC